This T cell receptor (beta chain) was recorded in a study of shared clonotypes between healthy human individuals. Germline CDR1 is MNHNS and CDR2 is SASEGT. The length of the CDR3 is 14 residues. V lost 2 bases, J lost 2 bases, and 9 bases lay in between. Data came from immunoSEQ multiplex PCR; TCRdb stores just in-frame clones and leaves some out. The sample yields around 2.1 million clones, approximately 94% seen once. Naive CD8 cells were CD45RO-negative, positively selected for CCR7, excluding terminally differentiated effector memory CD45RA+ cells. The J gene is TRBJ2-5, the V gene TRBV6-1; no reliable D call. Sequencing used naive CD8+ T cells from PBMCs. The TCR was taken from a man aged 18 to 35 in good health. Some clones in this sample may be carry-over from other donors' samples. CDR3 sequence: CASSEYTEQETQYF. For the CDR3, the DNA is TGTGCCAGCAGTGAATACACCGAGCAAGAGACCCAGTACTTC.